The 15 T cell receptor beta chains reported below all come from one sample, sequenced in a study of T cell responses to AZD1222 COVID-19 vaccine. Here immunoSEQ multiplex PCR was the method, and the copy in TCRdb shows in-frame clones only, minus some. Here the sample spans around 150,000 clones, around nine tenths being singletons. Sequencing used peripheral blood, obtained on day 0 of AZD1222 vaccination. The receptors were gathered from an adult in good health.

J is TRBJ2-7 and V is TRBV6-2 or TRBV6-3; the match to TRBD1 covers 11 bases. Germline CDR1 reads MNHEY; CDR2 reads SVGEGT. This CDR3 is 15 amino acids long. Germline trimming cut 0 bases from V and 5 bases from J; bases unmatched to any gene: 3. The CDR3, as DNA: TGTGCCAGCAGTTACTCGGACAGGGGGCTGGACGAGCAGTACTTC. This codes for CASSYSDRGLDEQYF.

The CDR3 here is CASSLSPGGNYGYTF. The CDR3 nucleotides are TGTGCCAGCAGCTTATCTCCAGGGGGTAACTATGGCTACACCTTC. J is TRBJ1-2 and V is TRBV7-6, with 7 bases identical to TRBD1. Germline loops: CDR1 SGHVS, CDR2 FNYEAQ. V lost 2 bases and J lost 1; bases outside the gene matches: 4. CDR3 length equals 15 residues.

The chain joins TRBV6-5 to TRBJ1-2; D remains unclear. Germline assignment: CDR1 MNHEY and CDR2 SVGAGI. CDR3 size: 12 residues. The ends were cut back, 8 bases at V and 5 bases at J, with 12 bases in the middle. The DNA of the CDR3 is TGTGCCAGCGGTTTTCCCAAGTATGGCTACACCTTC. Translation gives CASGFPKYGYTF.

CDR3 DNA sequence: TGTGCCAGCAGCCACGGGGGGGAAGCTTTCTTT. Encoded protein: CASSHGGEAFF. The V gene is TRBV16, the J gene TRBJ1-1, with TRBD1 as a possible D gene (5 bases). In germline, CDR1 is KGHSY, CDR2 FQNENV. The CDR3 sequence is 11 residues long. V lost 3 bases, J lost 8 bases, and 7 bases lay in between. Based on the CDR3 plus reference TRBV16 and TRBJ1-1, the full variable domain is GEEVAQTPKHLVRGEGQKAKLYCAPIKGHSYVFWYQQVLKNEFKFLISFQNENVFDETGMPKERFSAKCLPNSPCSLEIQATKLEDSAVYFCASSHGGEAFFGQGTRLTVV.

In its sample, this clone was seen many times. The chain joins TRBV28 to TRBJ2-1, with D perhaps TRBD1 (6 bases). This CDR3 spans 15 amino acids. Germline-derived CDR1 and CDR2 are MDHEN and SYDVKM. V was clipped by 9 bases and J by 10 bases, with 25 bases between them. The CDR3 DNA follows: TGTGCCAGTGATAGTGGGCAGGGGAAAGGCGACGAGCAGTTCTTC. Translation: CASDSGQGKGDEQFF.

V is TRBV14 and J is TRBJ2-1, with 10 bases that match TRBD2. Germline V gene sequence: CDR1 SGHDN, CDR2 FVKESK. V dropped 0 bases and J dropped 8; count of bases not matched to a gene: 13. There are 18 residues in the CDR3. In nucleotides, the CDR3 is TGTGCCAGCAGCCAAGATTGGACTAGCGGCCCGACGGGCGATGAGCAGTTCTTC. Protein product: CASSQDWTSGPTGDEQFF.

The rearrangement uses TRBV28 and TRBJ1-3; D is ambiguous. Trimming left V 7 bases short and J 4 bases short, with 8 bases between. The germline V gene has CDR1 MDHEN and CDR2 SYDVKM. The CDR3 covers 12 residues. The CDR3, as DNA: TGTGCCAGCATGGCCGGGGGAAACACCATATATTTT. It specifies CASMAGGNTIYF.

The chain recombines TRBV28 with TRBJ2-7; TRBD1 matches at 7 bases. The ends lost 4 bases at V and 1 base at J; junction bases unmatched: 4. This CDR3 spans 14 amino acids. Germline CDR1 reads MDHEN; CDR2 reads SYDVKM. The DNA for the CDR3 is TGTGCCAGCAGTTCCGGACAGGCTTCCTACGAGCAGTACTTC. This encodes CASSSGQASYEQYF.

J is TRBJ1-2 and V is TRBV27; possible D gene TRBD1, 6 bases. V dropped 4 bases and J dropped 0 bases, with 15 bases sitting between them. The V gene's germline CDR1 is MNHEY and CDR2 SMNVEV (reference sequence). This CDR3 comprises 16 residues. The CDR3 DNA reads as TGTGCCAGCAGTTCCTTCCCGACAGGATCTAACTATGGCTACACCTTC. This gives the protein CASSSFPTGSNYGYTF.

As to this clone: The junction shows a germline mismatch at one end, possibly a read error. This chain links TRBV7-6 with TRBJ2-5, with D perhaps assigned TRBD1 or TRBD2 (5 bases each). The germline CDR1 and CDR2 sequences are SGHVS and FNYEAQ. This CDR3 spans 12 amino acids. CDR3 sequence (DNA): TGTGCCAGCAGCTTAGCCGGGGCTAGCATAGACTTC. It codes for CASSLAGASIDF. Full variable domain (rest looked up from reference TRBV7-6 and TRBJ2-5): GAGVSQSPRYKVTKRGQDVALRCDPISGHVSLYWYRQALGQGPEFLTYFNYEAQQDKSGLPNDRFSAERPEGSISTLTIQRTEQRDSAMYRCASSLAGASIDFGPGTRLLVL.

The chain joins TRBV28 to TRBJ2-7; D unclear. Trimming left V 3 bases short and J 6 bases short, with 21 bases between. Germline assignment: CDR1 MDHEN and CDR2 SYDVKM. CDR3 length: 16 residues. The CDR3 DNA sequence: TGTGCCAGCAGTTTTATCGGACCGGGCGAAAATCTCGAGCAGTACTTC. This codes for CASSFIGPGENLEQYF.

Only one count was recorded for this clone. The chain has TRBV2 and TRBJ2-2; D may be TRBD2 (6 bases). Trimming removed 6 bases at V and 7 bases at J, with 9 bases between. CDR3 size: 12 residues. CDR1 and CDR2 from the germline V gene are SNHLY and FYNNEI. CDR3 sequence reads: CASREGNGELFF. Written as DNA, the CDR3 is TGTGCCAGCAGGGAGGGGAACGGGGAGCTGTTTTTT.

The chain uses TRBV15 and TRBJ2-4; D might be TRBD1 (6 bases). The CDR3 consists of 15 residues. V was cut by 6 bases and J by 8 bases, with 20 bases left in between. In germline, CDR1 is LNHNV, CDR2 YYDKDF (reference sequence). The CDR3 spells CATSLRTDPMDIQYF. In DNA form, the CDR3 reads TGTGCCACCAGTCTCAGGACAGACCCCATGGACATTCAGTACTTC. The entire variable domain, with the rest obtained from reference TRBV15 and TRBJ2-4, is as follows: DAMVIQNPRYQVTQFGKPVTLSCSQTLNHNVMYWYQQKSSQAPKLLFHYYDKDFNNEADTPDNFQSRRPNTSFCFLDIRSPGLGDTAMYLCATSLRTDPMDIQYFGAGTRLSVL.

Here the CDR3 reads CSVLGKNYEQYF. Written as DNA, the CDR3 is TGCAGCGTCCTCGGAAAAAACTACGAGCAGTACTTC. The chain links TRBV29-1 to TRBJ2-7; no clear D. V was clipped by 6 bases and J by 3 bases, with 12 bases between them. The CDR3 extends over 12 amino acids. Germline V CDR1 and CDR2: SQVTM, ANQGSEA.

The chain recombines TRBV4-1 with TRBJ2-5; D call uncertain. CDR3 length equals 14 residues. Germline CDR1 reads MGHRA; CDR2 reads YSYEKL. Trimming took off 4 bases at V and 5 bases at J, with 14 bases between the two ends. This CDR3 reads CASSLLGYRETQYF. In DNA, the CDR3 is TGCGCCAGCAGCCTATTAGGTTACCGGGAGACCCAGTACTTC.